The 8 T cell receptor beta chains below all came from one sample that was sequenced in a study of monozygotic twins with cystic fibrosis. TCRdb's copy holds only in-frame clones and misses some; the assay was immunoSEQ multiplex PCR. The sample includes tens of thousands of clones, approximately 80% of them seen just once. The sample consisted of blood. These receptors were taken from a girl aged 2-10 years with cystic fibrosis.

The CDR3 region is CASSGGRYEQYF. The DNA for the CDR3 is TGTGCCAGCAGCGGGGGGAGGTACGAGCAGTACTTC. This chain joins TRBV27 and TRBJ2-7, with TRBD2 matching over 7 bases. Germline trimming cut 6 bases from V and 4 bases from J; bases unmatched to any gene: 3. The CDR3 is 12 amino acids. Looked up from germline, CDR1 is MNHEY and CDR2 is SMNVEV (reference sequence).

This chain uses TRBV5-1 with TRBJ1-5; D call uncertain. Germline assignment: CDR1 SGHRS and CDR2 YFSETQ. This CDR3 has 13 residues. The ends were cut back, 3 bases at V and 5 bases at J, with 9 bases in the middle. Here the CDR3 reads CASSSMGDQPQHF. In DNA, the CDR3 is TGCGCCAGCAGCTCAATGGGAGATCAGCCCCAGCATTTT. The whole variable domain, remainder taken from reference TRBV5-1 and TRBJ1-5, is KAGVTQTPRYLIKTRGQQVTLSCSPISGHRSVSWYQQTPGQGLQFLFEYFSETQRNKGNFPGRFSGRQFSNSRSEMNVSTLELGDSALYLCASSSMGDQPQHFGDGTRLSIL.

The chain carries TRBV14 and TRBJ1-2, with TRBD1 identical over 8 bases. The CDR3 loop spans 16 amino acids. In germline, CDR1 is SGHDN, CDR2 FVKESK. V dropped 1 base and J dropped 4; count of bases not matched to a gene: 8. CDR3 nucleotides: TGTGCCAGCAGCCAAGCTGACAGGGGATTTACCTATGGCTACACCTTC. Protein sequence: CASSQADRGFTYGYTF.

The table lists this clone with a count of one. CDR3 DNA sequence: TGTGCCAGTAGTATAGGTCGACAGGGGTACGGGGAGCTGTTTTTT. Residues: CASSIGRQGYGELFF. The chain employs TRBV19 and TRBJ2-2; TRBD1 agrees at 8 bases. V was clipped by 1 base and J by 7 bases; unmatched bases: 5. Germline CDR1 reads LNHDA; CDR2 reads SQIVND (reference sequence). The CDR3 consists of 15 residues.

This clone was observed a handful of times. V gene TRBV2 combines with J gene TRBJ2-7; maybe TRBD1 (5 bases). CDR1 SNHLY and CDR2 FYNNEI come from the germline V gene. V shed 7 bases and J shed 3 bases, with 13 bases lying between them. The CDR3 length is 13 residues. The CDR3 here is CASTGDQGYEQYF. The CDR3 DNA reads as TGTGCCAGCACAGGAGACCAGGGCTACGAGCAGTACTTC. Filled out from reference TRBV2 and TRBJ2-7, the complete variable domain reads EPEVTQTPSHQVTQMGQEVILRCVPISNHLYFYWYRQILGQKVEFLVSFYNNEISEKSEIFDDQFSVERPDGSNFTLKIRSTKLEDSAMYFCASTGDQGYEQYFGPGTRLTVT.

The chain recombines TRBV18 with TRBJ2-2; perhaps D is TRBD1 or TRBD2 (5 bases each). Trimming cost V 3 bases and J 3 bases, with 14 bases left between them. From germline, CDR1 is KGHSH and CDR2 LQKENI. CDR3 size: 16 residues. Here the CDR3 reads CASSPVAGTDTGELFF. In DNA, the CDR3 is TGTGCCAGCTCACCGGTGGCTGGGACCGACACCGGGGAGCTGTTTTTT.

The CDR3 spells CASSVEAGGARTAAYEQYF. The CDR3 DNA is TGTGCCAGCAGCGTAGAGGCAGGGGGCGCGAGAACCGCGGCCTACGAGCAGTACTTC. The chain recombines TRBV9 with TRBJ2-7, with 8 nucleotides matching TRBD1. The CDR3 is 19 residues long. Trimming removed 0 bases from V and 2 bases from J; junction bases left unmatched: 16. Germline V gives CDR1 SGDLS, CDR2 YYNGEE.

This chain uses TRBV5-1 with TRBJ1-6, with TRBD1 matching over 8 bases. CDR3 length: 15 residues. V dropped 3 bases and J dropped 7; count of bases not matched to a gene: 6. Germline lookup yields CDR1 SGHRS and CDR2 YFSETQ. CDR3 region: CASSSPGQVNSPLHF. In DNA form, the CDR3 reads TGCGCCAGCAGCTCTCCGGGACAGGTGAATTCACCCCTCCACTTT.